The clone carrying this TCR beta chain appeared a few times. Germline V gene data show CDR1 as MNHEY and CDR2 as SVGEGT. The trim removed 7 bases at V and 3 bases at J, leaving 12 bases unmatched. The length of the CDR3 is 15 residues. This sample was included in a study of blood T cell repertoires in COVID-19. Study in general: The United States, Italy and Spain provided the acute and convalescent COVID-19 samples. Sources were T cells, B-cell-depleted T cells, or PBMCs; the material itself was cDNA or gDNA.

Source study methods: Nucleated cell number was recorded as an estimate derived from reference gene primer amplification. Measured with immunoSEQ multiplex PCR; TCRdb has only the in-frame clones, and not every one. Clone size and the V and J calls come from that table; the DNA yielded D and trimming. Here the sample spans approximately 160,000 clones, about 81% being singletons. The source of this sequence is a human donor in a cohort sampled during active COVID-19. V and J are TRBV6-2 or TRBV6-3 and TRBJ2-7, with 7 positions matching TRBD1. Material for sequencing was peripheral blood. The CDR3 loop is CASNPPTGPGYEQYF. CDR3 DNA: TGTGCCAGCAACCCCCCGACAGGGCCTGGCTACGAGCAGTACTTC.